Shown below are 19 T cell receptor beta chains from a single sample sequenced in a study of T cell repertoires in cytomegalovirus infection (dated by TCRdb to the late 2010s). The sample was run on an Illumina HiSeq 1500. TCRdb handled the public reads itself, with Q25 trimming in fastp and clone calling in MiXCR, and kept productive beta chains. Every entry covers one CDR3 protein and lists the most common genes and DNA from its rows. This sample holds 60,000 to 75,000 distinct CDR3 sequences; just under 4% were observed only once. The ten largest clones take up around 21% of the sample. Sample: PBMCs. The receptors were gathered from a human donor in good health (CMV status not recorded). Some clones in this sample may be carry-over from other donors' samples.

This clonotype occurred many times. Written as DNA, the CDR3 is TGTGCCAGCGCTTCCGGGACTAGCGGGAGTAATGAGCAGTTCTTC. Translating gives CASASGTSGSNEQFF. V is TRBV28 and J is TRBJ2-1; TRBD2 matches 14 bases. V lost 8 bases and J lost 7; bases outside the gene matches: 7. From germline, CDR1 is MDHEN and CDR2 SYDVKM. The CDR3 has 15 residues.

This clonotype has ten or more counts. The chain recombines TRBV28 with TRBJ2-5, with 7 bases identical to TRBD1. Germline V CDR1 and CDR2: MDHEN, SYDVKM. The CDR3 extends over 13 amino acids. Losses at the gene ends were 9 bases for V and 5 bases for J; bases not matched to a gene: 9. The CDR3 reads CASGTASPETQYF. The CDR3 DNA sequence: TGTGCCAGTGGGACAGCGAGTCCCGAGACCCAGTACTTC.

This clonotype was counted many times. CDR3 in DNA: TGTGCCAGCAGCTTAGTGGGGTCTGAAAAACTGTTTTTT. Protein: CASSLVGSEKLFF. The chain has TRBV7-2 and TRBJ1-4; D uncertain. This CDR3 is built from 13 residues. V lost 1 base to trimming and J lost 7 bases, with 7 bases between them. Germline-derived CDR1 and CDR2 are SGHTA and FQGNSA.

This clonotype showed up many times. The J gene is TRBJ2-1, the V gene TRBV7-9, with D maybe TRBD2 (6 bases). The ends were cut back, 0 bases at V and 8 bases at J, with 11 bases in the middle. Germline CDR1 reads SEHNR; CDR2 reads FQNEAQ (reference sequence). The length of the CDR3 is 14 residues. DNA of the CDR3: TGTGCCAGCAGCTTAGCATCGGGACTCCATGAGCAGTTCTTC. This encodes CASSLASGLHEQFF.

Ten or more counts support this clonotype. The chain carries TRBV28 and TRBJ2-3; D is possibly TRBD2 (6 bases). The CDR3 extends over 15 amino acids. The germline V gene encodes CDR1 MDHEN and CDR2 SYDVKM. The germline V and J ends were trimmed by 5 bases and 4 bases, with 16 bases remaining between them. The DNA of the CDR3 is TGTGCCAGCAGTCCGCCGGGGGTATGGGCAGATACGCAGTATTTT. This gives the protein CASSPPGVWADTQYF.

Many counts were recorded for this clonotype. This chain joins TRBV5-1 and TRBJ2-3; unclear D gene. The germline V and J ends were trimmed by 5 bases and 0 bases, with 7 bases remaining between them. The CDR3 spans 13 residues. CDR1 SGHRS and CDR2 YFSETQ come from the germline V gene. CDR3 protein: CASSAASTDTQYF. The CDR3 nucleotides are TGCGCCAGCAGTGCAGCCAGCACAGATACGCAGTATTTT.

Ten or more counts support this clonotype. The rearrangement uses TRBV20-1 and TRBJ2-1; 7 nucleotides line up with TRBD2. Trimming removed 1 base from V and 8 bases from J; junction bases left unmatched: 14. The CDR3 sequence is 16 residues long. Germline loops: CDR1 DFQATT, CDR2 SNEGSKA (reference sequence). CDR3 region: CSARGVWREFLYEQFF. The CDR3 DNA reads TGCAGTGCTAGAGGGGTCTGGCGGGAGTTCTTGTATGAGCAGTTCTTC.

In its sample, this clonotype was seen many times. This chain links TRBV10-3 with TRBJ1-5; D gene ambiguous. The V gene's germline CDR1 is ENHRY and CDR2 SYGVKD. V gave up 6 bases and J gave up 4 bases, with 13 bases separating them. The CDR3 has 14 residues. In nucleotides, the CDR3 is TGTGCCATCAGACCCGAGGGCGCAAATCAGCCCCAGCATTTT. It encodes CAIRPEGANQPQHF.

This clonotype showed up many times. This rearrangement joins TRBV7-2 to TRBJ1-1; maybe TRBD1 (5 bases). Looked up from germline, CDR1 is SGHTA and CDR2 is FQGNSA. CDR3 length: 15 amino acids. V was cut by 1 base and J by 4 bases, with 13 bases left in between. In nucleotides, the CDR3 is TGTGCCAGCAGCTTAGTGAGCAGGGTTGGCACTGAAGCTTTCTTT. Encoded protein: CASSLVSRVGTEAFF.

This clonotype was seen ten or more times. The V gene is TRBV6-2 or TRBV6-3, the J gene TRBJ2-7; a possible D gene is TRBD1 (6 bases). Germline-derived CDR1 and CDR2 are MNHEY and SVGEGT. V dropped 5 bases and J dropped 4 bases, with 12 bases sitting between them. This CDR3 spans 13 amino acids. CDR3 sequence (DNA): TGTGCCAGCAGTCGGGAACAGGGTTACGAGCAGTACTTC. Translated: CASSREQGYEQYF.

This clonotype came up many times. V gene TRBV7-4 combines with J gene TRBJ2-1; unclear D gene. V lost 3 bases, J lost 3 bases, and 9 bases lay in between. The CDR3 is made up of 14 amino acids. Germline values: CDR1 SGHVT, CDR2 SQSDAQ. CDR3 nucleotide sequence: TGTGCCAGCAGCTTCCTTGGTCACTACAATGAGCAGTTCTTC. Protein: CASSFLGHYNEQFF.

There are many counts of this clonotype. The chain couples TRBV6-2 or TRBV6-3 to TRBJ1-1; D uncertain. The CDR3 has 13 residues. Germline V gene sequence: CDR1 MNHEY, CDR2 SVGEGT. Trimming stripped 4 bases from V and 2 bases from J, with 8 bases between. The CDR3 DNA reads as TGTGCCAGCAGTTTTTGGGGTAACACTGAAGCTTTCTTT. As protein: CASSFWGNTEAFF.

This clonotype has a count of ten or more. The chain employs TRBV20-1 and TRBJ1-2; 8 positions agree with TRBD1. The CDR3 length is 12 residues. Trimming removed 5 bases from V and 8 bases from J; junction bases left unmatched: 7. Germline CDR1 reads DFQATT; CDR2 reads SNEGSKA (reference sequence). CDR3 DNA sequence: TGCAGTGCTGCGGACAGGGAGGGCGGCTACACCTTC. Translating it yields CSAADREGGYTF.

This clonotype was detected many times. The CDR3 sequence is CASSLGWSDNEQFF. For the CDR3, the DNA is TGTGCCAGCAGCTTAGGGTGGTCCGACAATGAGCAGTTCTTC. The chain has TRBV7-6 and TRBJ2-1; D is unclear. Trimming left V 1 base short and J 5 bases short, with 9 bases between. This CDR3 has 14 residues. The germline V gene encodes CDR1 SGHVS and CDR2 FNYEAQ.

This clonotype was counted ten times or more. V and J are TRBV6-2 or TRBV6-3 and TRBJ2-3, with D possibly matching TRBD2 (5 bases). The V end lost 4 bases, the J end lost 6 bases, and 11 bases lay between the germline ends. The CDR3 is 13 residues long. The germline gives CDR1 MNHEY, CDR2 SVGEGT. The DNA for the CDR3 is TGTGCCAGCAGTTCCGGGGTGGAGGATACGCAGTATTTT. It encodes CASSSGVEDTQYF.

CDR3 protein: CASSHGGELFF. CDR3 in DNA: TGTGCCAGCAGCCACGGCGGGGAGCTGTTTTTT. This chain links TRBV11-2 with TRBJ2-2, with D hard to call. This CDR3 contains 11 residues. V lost 5 bases to trimming and J lost 7 bases, with 5 bases between them. Germline-derived CDR1 and CDR2 are SGHAT and FQNNGV.

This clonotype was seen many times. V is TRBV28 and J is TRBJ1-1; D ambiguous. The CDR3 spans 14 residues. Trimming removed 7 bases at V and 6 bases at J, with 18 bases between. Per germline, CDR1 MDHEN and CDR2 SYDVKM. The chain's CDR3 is CASIPRDQGPEAFF. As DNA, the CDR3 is TGTGCCAGCATCCCCCGGGATCAAGGGCCTGAAGCTTTCTTT.

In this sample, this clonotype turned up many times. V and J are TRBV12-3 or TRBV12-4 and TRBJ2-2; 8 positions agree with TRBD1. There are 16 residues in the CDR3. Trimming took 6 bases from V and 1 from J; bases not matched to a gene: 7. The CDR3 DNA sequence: TGTGCCAGCAGGCGACAGGGGACCCTGAACACCGGGGAGCTGTTTTTT. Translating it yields CASRRQGTLNTGELFF.

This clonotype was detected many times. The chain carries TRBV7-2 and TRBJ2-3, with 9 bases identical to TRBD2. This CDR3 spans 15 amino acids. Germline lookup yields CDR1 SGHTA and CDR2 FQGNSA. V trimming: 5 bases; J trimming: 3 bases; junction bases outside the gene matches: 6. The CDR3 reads CASSTRGGWTDTQYF. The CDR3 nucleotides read TGTGCCAGCAGCACGCGGGGGGGCTGGACAGATACGCAGTATTTT.